The present T cell receptor (beta chain) was sequenced within a study of blood T cell repertoires in COVID-19 (dated by TCRdb to 2018 to 2021). About the study as a whole: Samples covering the acute and convalescent phases of COVID-19 were provided by collaborators in the United States, Italy and Spain. The prospective study material was composed of cDNA or gDNA derived from T cells, B-cell-depleted T cells, or PBMCs. The dataset comprised deeply sampled blood TCRbeta repertoires from subjects exposed to, actively infected with, or recovered from COVID-19. A freely available public database, intended as a resource for researchers studying the immune response to SARS-CoV-2, is where the repertoires were released. Samples came from the ongoing ImmuneRACE study (first 160 participants) plus 1,254 subjects from 6 global collaborators. Nearly every sample came with metadata listing a de-identified subject ID, COVID-19 status, age in years and sex. Where available, HLA class I and class II types were obtained from metadata supplied by the sample provider rather than from assay-based typing.

Comment on this clone: Its recognized antigen is unknown. The record has no base qualities; no much larger clone is one base away.

The germline V gene encodes CDR1 SGHRS and CDR2 YFSETQ. There are 15 amino acids in the CDR3, from cysteine to phenylalanine inclusive. Of all the DNA, just the CDR3 is kept, 45 bases in frame from base 1. V and J are trimmed by 0 bases and 4 bases, and the gene matches miss 4 bases of the junction. Whole blood was collected in K2EDTA tubes by collaborating institutions according to the institutions' own protocols. For TCRbeta analysis, collaborator samples were shipped as frozen whole blood, as isolated PBMCs, or as DNA extracted from either sample type. On the study overall, not on this receptor specifically: The amount of clinical and demographic metadata varied by source and participant and was provided uncurated.

TCRbeta CDR3 regions were amplified from genomic DNA using the immunoSEQ Assay, a bias-controlled multiplex PCR. The original pipeline was this. The number of nucleated cells in each sample was estimated from the amplification of reference gene primers within the assay. To quantify the absolute abundance of each unique TCRbeta CDR3 rearrangement, sequence reads were collapsed and filtered. For each sample, productive Simpson clonality was calculated as the square root of Simpson's diversity index over productive rearrangements. TCRdb stores this immuneACCESS table with in-frame sequences only. Part of the clones is absent; in the studies checked, under half of the shortfall reflects unresolved V genes, and no reason is known for the rest. Clone size and the V and J calls come from that table; the DNA yielded D and trimming. This sample holds 35,000 to 55,000 clones; approximately 85% were observed only once. In total, the top ten clones hold 9.5% to 15% of the sample.

The clonotype comes from a human donor in a cohort sampled during active COVID-19. The V and J genes are TRBV5-1 and TRBJ2-3, and 8 junctional nucleotides match TRBD2. The specimen sequenced was peripheral blood. The CDR3 reads as follows: CASSLGGGKADTQYF. The DNA reads TGCGCCAGCAGCTTGGGCGGGGGGAAGGCAGATACGCAGTATTTT. Full variable domain (CDR3 extended with the reference TRBV5-1 and TRBJ2-3 proteins): KAGVTQTPRYLIKTRGQQVTLSCSPISGHRSVSWYQQTPGQGLQFLFEYFSETQRNKGNFPGRFSGRQFSNSRSEMNVSTLELGDSALYLCASSLGGGKADTQYFGPGTRLTVL.